These T cell receptor beta chains were read from a single sample in a study of blood T cell repertoires in COVID-19. Clones were sequenced by immunoSEQ multiplex PCR, and TCRdb holds only the in-frame ones, with some missing. There are some 200,000 clones in the sample; over 75% occur only once, and roughly 0.77% lies in the top ten. Sequencing was carried out using PBMCs or T cells enriched from blood (not recorded which). The receptors here all came from a woman aged 18-29 years who had recovered from COVID-19. Each CDR3 is given with its conserved first and last residue. D genes are given only for firm matches. Some rows have no size entry. The others give once, few or many, or a class for an expanded clone.

TRBJ2-2 | TRBV7-2 | - | - | CASRPAAGLASSGELFF | TGTGCCAGCAGACCAGCGGCGGGGTTGGCTAGCTCCGGGGAGCTGTTTTTT
TRBJ2-1 | TRBV12-3/TRBV12-4 | - | - | CASSLVTGREQFF | TGTGCCAGCAGTTTGGTTACAGGGCGGGAGCAGTTCTTC
TRBJ2-3 | TRBV28 | - | TRBD1 | CASRAGQGTDTQYF | TGTGCCAGCAGGGCAGGACAGGGGACAGATACGCAGTATTTT
TRBJ2-3 | TRBV5-1 | once | TRBD2 | CASSPHGGRLYTQYF | TGCGCCAGCAGCCCTCATGGCGGGAGGTTATATACGCAGTATTTT
TRBJ2-3 | TRBV12-5 | - | TRBD2 | CASGAGVSTDTQYF | TGTGCTAGTGGGGCGGGAGTTAGTACAGATACGCAGTATTTT
TRBJ2-3 | TRBV2 | - | - | CASNSAASTDTQYF | TGTGCCAGCAACTCGGCGGCTAGCACAGATACGCAGTATTTT
TRBJ2-5 | TRBV29-1 | - | - | CSVNFVSGETQYF | TGCAGCGTCAACTTCGTTTCGGGGGAGACCCAGTACTTC
TRBJ2-2 | TRBV11-3 | - | TRBD2 | CASRVRLAGRGELFF | TGTGCCAGCAGAGTACGACTAGCAGGTCGGGGGGAGCTGTTTTTT
TRBJ2-2 | TRBV7-2 | - | TRBD2 | CASSLYGPGLAGELFF | TGTGCCAGCAGCTTATATGGACCGGGACTAGCCGGGGAGCTGTTTTTT
TRBJ2-2 | TRBV7-8 | - | - | CASSPVSRDSGELFF | TGTGCCAGCAGCCCCGTCAGTCGGGATTCCGGGGAGCTGTTTTTT
TRBJ2-7 | TRBV19 | - | - | CASSTDTFYEQYF | TGTGCCAGTAGTACGGACACCTTCTACGAGCAGTACTTC
TRBJ2-7 | TRBV18 | - | - | CASSPGPGGEQYF | TGTGCCAGCTCACCAGGACCCGGGGGTGAGCAGTACTTC
TRBJ2-7 | TRBV28 | - | TRBD2 | CASSLGPTSGIGYEQYF | TGTGCCAGCAGTTTAGGGCCGACTAGCGGGATCGGGTACGAGCAGTACTTC
TRBJ2-1 | TRBV19 | - | - | CASSTGHNEQFF | TGTGCCAGTTCCACGGGTCACAATGAGCAGTTCTTC
TRBJ1-6 | TRBV13 | - | - | CASSSSLTGMGSPLHF | TGTGCCAGCAGCTCTAGCCTAACAGGGATGGGATCACCCCTCCACTTT
TRBJ2-7 | TRBV23-1 | - | TRBD2 | CASKSGTSGAYEQYF | TGCGCCAGCAAATCCGGGACTAGCGGGGCCTACGAGCAGTACTTC
TRBJ2-7 | TRBV5-4 | - | TRBD1 | CASSHLDRGEQYF | TGTGCCAGCAGCCATCTGGACAGGGGCGAGCAGTACTTC
TRBJ2-7 | TRBV5-5 | once | TRBD1 | CASSLDGTGFYEQYF | TGTGCCAGCAGCTTGGATGGGACAGGGTTCTACGAGCAGTACTTC
TRBJ2-7 | TRBV11-2 | - | - | CASSLRGGRSSYEQYF | TGTGCCAGCAGCCTACGGGGTGGCCGTAGCTCCTACGAGCAGTACTTC
TRBJ2-1 | TRBV2 | - | TRBD2 | CASTRLAEVSYNEQFF | TGTGCCAGCACCAGACTAGCGGAGGTTTCCTACAATGAGCAGTTCTTC
TRBJ1-1 | TRBV19 | - | TRBD1 | CASNRGRNTEAFF | TGTGCCAGTAACAGGGGCCGGAACACTGAAGCTTTCTTT
TRBJ2-3 | TRBV30 | - | TRBD2 | CAWTKAGGPPDTQYF | TGTGCCTGGACCAAAGCGGGAGGGCCCCCAGATACGCAGTATTTT
TRBJ2-5 | TRBV2 | once | TRBD1 | CASSRQGWETQYF | TGTGCCAGCAGCCGACAGGGTTGGGAGACCCAGTACTTC
TRBJ2-4 | TRBV10-1 | - | - | CASSEGGTKNIQYF | TGCGCCAGCAGTGAGGGGGGGACCAAAAACATTCAGTACTTC
TRBJ2-7 | TRBV7-2 | - | - | CASSRSPTDSEQYF | TGTGCCAGCAGCAGATCCCCCACAGACAGCGAGCAGTACTTC
TRBJ2-7 | TRBV27 | - | TRBD2 | CASSLSAGGSYEQYF | TGTGCCAGCAGTTTAAGCGCGGGAGGGTCTTACGAGCAGTACTTC
TRBJ1-1 | TRBV28 | - | - | CASNRNTEAFF | TGTGCCAGCAATCGTAACACTGAAGCTTTCTTT
TRBJ2-7 | TRBV4-1 | - | - | CASSQDRRLGRTYF | TGCGCCAGCAGCCAAGATCGCAGGTTGGGCAGGACTTACTTC
TRBJ2-1 | TRBV7-2 | once | - | CASSLTLRDSYNEQFF | TGTGCCAGCAGCTTGACGTTGCGGGACTCCTACAATGAGCAGTTCTTC
TRBJ2-1 | TRBV28 | - | - | CASSPPYNEQFF | TGTGCCAGCAGTCCTCCCTACAATGAGCAGTTCTTC
TRBJ2-1 | TRBV30 | - | TRBD1 | CAWSRTGGGSEQFF | TGTGCCTGGAGTCGGACAGGGGGAGGTAGTGAGCAGTTCTTC
TRBJ2-7 | TRBV4-3 | - | - | CASSQLLLGEQYF | TGCGCCAGCAGCCAACTCCTCCTAGGAGAGCAGTACTTC
TRBJ2-7 | TRBV3-1/TRBV3-2 | - | - | CASSQSDEQYF | TGTGCCAGCAGCCAAAGCGACGAGCAGTACTTC
TRBJ1-4 | TRBV24-1 | - | - | CATSSPGSEKLFF | TGTGCCACCAGTTCCCCTGGGAGTGAAAAACTGTTTTTT